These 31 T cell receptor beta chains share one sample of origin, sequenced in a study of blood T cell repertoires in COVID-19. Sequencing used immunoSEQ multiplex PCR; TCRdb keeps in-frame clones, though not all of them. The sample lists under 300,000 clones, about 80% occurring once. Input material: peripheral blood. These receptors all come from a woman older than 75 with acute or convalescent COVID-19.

CDR3 DNA sequence: TGTGCCAGCAGTTCCCCAAGGTCGCCGGGGGATTCACCCCTCCACTTT. Its translation is CASSSPRSPGDSPLHF. The J gene is TRBJ1-6, the V gene TRBV6-5; D is possibly TRBD1 (5 bases). V was cut by 4 bases and J by 8 bases, with 18 bases left in between. From germline, CDR1 is MNHEY and CDR2 SVGAGI. This CDR3 is built from 16 residues.

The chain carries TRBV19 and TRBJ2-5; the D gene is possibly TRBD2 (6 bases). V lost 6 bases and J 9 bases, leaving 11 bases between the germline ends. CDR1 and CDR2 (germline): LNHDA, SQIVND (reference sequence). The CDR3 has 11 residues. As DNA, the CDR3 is TGTGCCAGTAGCGACGGGAGCGCCCAGTACTTC. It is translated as CASSDGSAQYF.

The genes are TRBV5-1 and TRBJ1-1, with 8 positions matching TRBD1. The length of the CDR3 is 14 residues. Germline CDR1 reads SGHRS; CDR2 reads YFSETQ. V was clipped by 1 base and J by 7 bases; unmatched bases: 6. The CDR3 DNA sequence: TGCGCCAGCAGCTTGACAGGGGGTAATTTTGAAGCTTTCTTT. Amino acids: CASSLTGGNFEAFF.

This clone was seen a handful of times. The DNA for the CDR3 is TGTGCCAGCAGTACCGGGACTGCTCGCGAGCAGTACTTC. It specifies CASSTGTAREQYF. The rearrangement joins TRBV12-3 or TRBV12-4 to TRBJ2-7; D may be TRBD2 (6 bases). The CDR3 runs to 13 residues. The V end was cut by 5 bases, the J end by 6 bases, with 14 bases between.

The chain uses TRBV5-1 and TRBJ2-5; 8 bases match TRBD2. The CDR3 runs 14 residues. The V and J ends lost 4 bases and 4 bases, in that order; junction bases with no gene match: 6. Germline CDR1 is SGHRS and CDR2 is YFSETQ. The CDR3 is CASSPGLVGETQYF. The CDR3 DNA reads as TGCGCCAGCAGCCCGGGACTAGTTGGAGAGACCCAGTACTTC.

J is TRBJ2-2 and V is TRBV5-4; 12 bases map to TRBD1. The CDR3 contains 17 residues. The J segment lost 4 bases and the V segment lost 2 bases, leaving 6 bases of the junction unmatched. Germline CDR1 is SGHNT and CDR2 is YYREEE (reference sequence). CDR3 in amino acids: CASSFGTGGASTGELFF. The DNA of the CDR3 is TGTGCCAGCAGCTTCGGGACAGGGGGCGCGTCCACCGGGGAGCTGTTTTTT.

The CDR3 reads CASSVVGGYPLNTEAFF. The CDR3 bases are TGTGCCAGCAGCGTAGTGGGGGGGTATCCCCTGAACACTGAAGCTTTCTTT. The rearrangement uses TRBV9 and TRBJ1-1; D is perhaps TRBD1 (5 bases). V shed 0 bases and J shed 0 bases, with 15 bases lying between them. The CDR3 length is 17 residues. CDR1 is SGDLS and CDR2 is YYNGEE in the germline V gene.

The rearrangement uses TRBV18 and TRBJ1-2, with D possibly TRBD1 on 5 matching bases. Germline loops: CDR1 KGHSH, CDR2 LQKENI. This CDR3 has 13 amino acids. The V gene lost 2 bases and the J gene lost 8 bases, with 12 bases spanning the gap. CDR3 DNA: TGTGCCAGCTCACCAGGGGCAGGTCCAGGCTACACCTTC. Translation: CASSPGAGPGYTF.

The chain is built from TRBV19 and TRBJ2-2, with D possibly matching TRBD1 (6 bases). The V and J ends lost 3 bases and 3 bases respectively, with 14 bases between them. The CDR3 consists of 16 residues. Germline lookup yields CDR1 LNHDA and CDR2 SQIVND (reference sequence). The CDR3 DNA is TGTGCCAGTAGTATCAGGGGACGGGGCTACACCGGGGAGCTGTTTTTT. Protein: CASSIRGRGYTGELFF.

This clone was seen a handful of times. The CDR3 protein is CASTVSGGYQETQYF. In DNA, the CDR3 is TGTGCCAGCACCGTTAGCGGGGGGTACCAAGAGACCCAGTACTTC. J is TRBJ2-5 and V is TRBV6-5, with 10 positions matching TRBD2. This CDR3 comprises 15 residues. Germline CDR1 is MNHEY and CDR2 is SVGAGI. Trimming removed 7 bases from V and 0 bases from J; junction bases left unmatched: 5.

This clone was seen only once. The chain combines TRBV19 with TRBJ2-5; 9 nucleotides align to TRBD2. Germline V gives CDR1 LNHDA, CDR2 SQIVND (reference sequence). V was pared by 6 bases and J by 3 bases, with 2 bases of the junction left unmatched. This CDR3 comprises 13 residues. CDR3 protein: CASRLAGEETQYF. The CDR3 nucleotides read TGTGCCAGTAGGTTAGCGGGAGAAGAGACCCAGTACTTC.

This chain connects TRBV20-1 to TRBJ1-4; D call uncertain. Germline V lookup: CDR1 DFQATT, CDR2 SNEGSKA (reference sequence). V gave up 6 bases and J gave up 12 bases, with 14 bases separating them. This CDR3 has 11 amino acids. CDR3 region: CSAWGPGELFF. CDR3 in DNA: TGCAGTGCCTGGGGTCCCGGGGAACTGTTTTTT.

The CDR3 DNA sequence: TGCAGTGCTAGTGGAGGGAGGAGCACTGAAGCTTTCTTT. Amino acid sequence: CSASGGRSTEAFF. This rearrangement joins TRBV20-1 to TRBJ1-1; D not certain. CDR3 size: 13 residues. CDR1 and CDR2 (germline): DFQATT, SNEGSKA (reference sequence). Trimming took 3 bases from V and 4 from J, leaving 12 bases between them.

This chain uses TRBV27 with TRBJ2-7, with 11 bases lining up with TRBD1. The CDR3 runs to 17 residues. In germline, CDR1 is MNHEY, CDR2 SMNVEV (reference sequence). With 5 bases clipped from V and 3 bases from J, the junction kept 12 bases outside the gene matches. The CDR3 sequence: CASSVLYGQGANYEQYF. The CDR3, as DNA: TGTGCCAGCAGTGTACTTTATGGACAGGGGGCCAACTACGAGCAGTACTTC.

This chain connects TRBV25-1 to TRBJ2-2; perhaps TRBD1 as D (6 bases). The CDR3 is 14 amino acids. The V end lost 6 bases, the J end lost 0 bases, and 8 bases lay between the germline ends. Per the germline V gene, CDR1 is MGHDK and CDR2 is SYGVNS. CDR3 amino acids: CASRSGANTGELFF. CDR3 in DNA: TGTGCCAGCAGGTCAGGGGCGAACACCGGGGAGCTGTTTTTT.

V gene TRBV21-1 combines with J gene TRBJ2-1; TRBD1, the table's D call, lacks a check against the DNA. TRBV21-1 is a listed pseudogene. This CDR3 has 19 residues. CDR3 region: CASSKVNRGPLVSYNEQFF. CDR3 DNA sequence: TGTGCCAGCAGCAAAGTTAACAGGGGGCCATTAGTATCCTACAATGAGCAGTTCTTC.

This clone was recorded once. The CDR3 DNA follows: TGTGCCAGCAGCACCCGGGACAGGTCCTACAATGAGCAGTTCTTC. Translating gives CASSTRDRSYNEQFF. This rearrangement joins TRBV7-3 to TRBJ2-1; TRBD1 aligns across 8 bases. In germline, CDR1 is SGHTA, CDR2 FQGTGA. This CDR3 is 15 amino acids long. V shed 5 bases, J shed 1 base, and the junction held 4 bases outside the gene matches.

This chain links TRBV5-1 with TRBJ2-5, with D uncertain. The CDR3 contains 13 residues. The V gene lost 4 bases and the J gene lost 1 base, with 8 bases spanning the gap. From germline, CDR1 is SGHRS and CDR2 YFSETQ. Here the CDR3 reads CASSAHGQETQYF. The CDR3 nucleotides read TGCGCCAGCAGCGCCCACGGCCAAGAGACCCAGTACTTC.

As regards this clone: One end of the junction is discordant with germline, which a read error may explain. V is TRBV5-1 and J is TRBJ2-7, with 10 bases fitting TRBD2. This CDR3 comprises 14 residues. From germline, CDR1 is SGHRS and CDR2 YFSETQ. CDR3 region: CASSLGTSGGLMDF. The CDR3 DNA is TGCGCCAGCAGCTTGGGGACTAGCGGCGGTTTGATGGACTTC.

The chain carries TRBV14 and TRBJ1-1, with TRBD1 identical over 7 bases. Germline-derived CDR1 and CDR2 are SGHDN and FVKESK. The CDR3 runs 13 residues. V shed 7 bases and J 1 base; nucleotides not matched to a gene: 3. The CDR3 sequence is CASTRDRNTEAFF. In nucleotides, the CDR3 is TGTGCCAGCACCCGGGACAGGAACACTGAAGCTTTCTTT. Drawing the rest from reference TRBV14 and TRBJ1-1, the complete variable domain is EAGVTQFPSHSVIEKGQTVTLRCDPISGHDNLYWYRRVMGKEIKFLLHFVKESKQDESGMPNNRFLAERTGGTYSTLKVQPAELEDSGVYFCASTRDRNTEAFFGQGTRLTVV.

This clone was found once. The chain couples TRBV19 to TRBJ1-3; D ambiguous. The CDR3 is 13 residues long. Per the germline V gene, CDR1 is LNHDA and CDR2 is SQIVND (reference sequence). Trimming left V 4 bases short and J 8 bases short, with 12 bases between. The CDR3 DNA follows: TGTGCCAGTAGTACTACCCCGATCCACACCATATATTTT. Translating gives CASSTTPIHTIYF.

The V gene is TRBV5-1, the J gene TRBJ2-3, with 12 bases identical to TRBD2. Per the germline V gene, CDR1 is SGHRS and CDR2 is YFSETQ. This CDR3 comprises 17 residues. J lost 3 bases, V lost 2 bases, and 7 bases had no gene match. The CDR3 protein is CASSLPLAGGRTDTQYF. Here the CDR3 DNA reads TGCGCCAGCAGCTTACCTCTAGCGGGAGGGCGGACAGATACGCAGTATTTT.

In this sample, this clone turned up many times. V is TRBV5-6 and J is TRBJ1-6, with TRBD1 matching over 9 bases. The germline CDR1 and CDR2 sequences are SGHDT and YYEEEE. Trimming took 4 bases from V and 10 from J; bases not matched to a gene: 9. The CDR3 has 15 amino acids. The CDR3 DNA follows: TGTGCCAGCAGCCTGACAGGGGGAGGAGGCTCACCCCTCCACTTT. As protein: CASSLTGGGGSPLHF.

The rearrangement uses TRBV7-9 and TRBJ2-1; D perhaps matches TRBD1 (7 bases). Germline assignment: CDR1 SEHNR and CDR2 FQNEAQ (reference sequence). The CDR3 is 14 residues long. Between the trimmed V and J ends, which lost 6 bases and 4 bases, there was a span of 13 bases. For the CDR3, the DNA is TGTGCCAGCAGTCCAGGGGGACTTTACAATGAGCAGTTCTTC. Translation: CASSPGGLYNEQFF.

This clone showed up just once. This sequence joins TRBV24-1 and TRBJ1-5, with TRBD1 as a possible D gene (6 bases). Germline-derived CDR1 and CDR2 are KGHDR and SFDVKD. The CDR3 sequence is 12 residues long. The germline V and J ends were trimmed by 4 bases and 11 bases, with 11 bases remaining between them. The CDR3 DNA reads TGTGCCACCAGTGACCAACAGGGCGCCCAGCATTTT. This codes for CATSDQQGAQHF.

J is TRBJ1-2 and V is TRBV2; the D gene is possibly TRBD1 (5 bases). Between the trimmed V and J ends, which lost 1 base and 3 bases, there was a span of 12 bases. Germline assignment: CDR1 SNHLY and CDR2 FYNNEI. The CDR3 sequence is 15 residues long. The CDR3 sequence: CASSEGGGEYYGYTF. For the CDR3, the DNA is TGTGCCAGCAGTGAAGGGGGAGGGGAATACTATGGCTACACCTTC.

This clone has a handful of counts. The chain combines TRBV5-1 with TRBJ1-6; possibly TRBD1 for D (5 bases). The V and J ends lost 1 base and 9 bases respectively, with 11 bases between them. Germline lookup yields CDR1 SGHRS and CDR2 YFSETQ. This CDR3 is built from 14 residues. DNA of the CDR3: TGCGCCAGCAGCTTGTTAGGGGTAGGTTCACCCCTCCACTTT. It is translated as CASSLLGVGSPLHF.

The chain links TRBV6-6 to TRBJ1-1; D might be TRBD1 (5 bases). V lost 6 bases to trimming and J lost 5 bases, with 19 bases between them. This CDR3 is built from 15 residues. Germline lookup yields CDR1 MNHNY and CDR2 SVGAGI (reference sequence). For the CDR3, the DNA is TGTGCCAGCAGGGGGTTTATTGGGGCTAGAACTGAAGCTTTCTTT. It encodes CASRGFIGARTEAFF.

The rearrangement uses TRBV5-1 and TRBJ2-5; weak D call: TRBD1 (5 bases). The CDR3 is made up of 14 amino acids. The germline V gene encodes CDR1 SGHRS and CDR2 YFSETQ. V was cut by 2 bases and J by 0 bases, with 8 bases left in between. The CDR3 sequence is CASSFSGNQETQYF. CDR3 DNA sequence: TGCGCCAGCAGCTTCTCAGGGAACCAAGAGACCCAGTACTTC.

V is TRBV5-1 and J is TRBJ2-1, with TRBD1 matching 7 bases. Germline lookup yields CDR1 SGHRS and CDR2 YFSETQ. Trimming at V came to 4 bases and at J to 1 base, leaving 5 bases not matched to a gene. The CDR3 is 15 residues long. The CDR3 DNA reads TGCGCCAGCAGCACCTCGGGACAGTCCTACAATGAGCAGTTCTTC. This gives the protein CASSTSGQSYNEQFF.

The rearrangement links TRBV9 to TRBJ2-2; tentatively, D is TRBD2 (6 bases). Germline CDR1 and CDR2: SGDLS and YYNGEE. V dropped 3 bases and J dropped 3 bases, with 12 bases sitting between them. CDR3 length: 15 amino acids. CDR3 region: CASSGGTSHTGELFF. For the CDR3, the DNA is TGTGCCAGCAGCGGGGGGACTTCCCACACCGGGGAGCTGTTTTTT.